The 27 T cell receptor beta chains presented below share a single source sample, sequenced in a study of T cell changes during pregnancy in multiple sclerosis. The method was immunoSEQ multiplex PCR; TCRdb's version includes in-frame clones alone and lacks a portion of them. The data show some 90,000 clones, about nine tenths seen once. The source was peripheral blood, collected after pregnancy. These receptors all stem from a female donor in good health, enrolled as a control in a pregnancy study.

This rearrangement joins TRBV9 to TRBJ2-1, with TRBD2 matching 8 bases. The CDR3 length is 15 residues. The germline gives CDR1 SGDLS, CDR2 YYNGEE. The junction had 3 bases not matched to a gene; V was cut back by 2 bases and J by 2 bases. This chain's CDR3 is CASSVELAAYNEQFF. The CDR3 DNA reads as TGTGCCAGCAGCGTGGAACTAGCGGCCTACAATGAGCAGTTCTTC.

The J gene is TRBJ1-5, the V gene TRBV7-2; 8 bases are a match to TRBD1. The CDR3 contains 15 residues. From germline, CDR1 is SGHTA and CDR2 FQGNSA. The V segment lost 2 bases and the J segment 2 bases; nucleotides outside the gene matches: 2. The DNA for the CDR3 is TGTGCCAGCAGCTTACAGGGGGCCGGCAATCAGCCCCAGCATTTT. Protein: CASSLQGAGNQPQHF.

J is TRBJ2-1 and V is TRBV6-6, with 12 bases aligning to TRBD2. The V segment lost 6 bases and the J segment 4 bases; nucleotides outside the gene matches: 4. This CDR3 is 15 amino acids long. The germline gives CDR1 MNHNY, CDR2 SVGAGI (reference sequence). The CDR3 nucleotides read TGTGCCAGCAGCCGGACTAGCGGGGAGTACAATGAGCAGTTCTTC. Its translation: CASSRTSGEYNEQFF.

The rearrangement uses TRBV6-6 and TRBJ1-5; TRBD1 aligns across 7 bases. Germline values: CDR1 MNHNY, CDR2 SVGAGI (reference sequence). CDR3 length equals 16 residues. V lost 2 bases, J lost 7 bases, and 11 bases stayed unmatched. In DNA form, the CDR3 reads TGTGCCAGCAGTTACCCGGGTCGAGGGGGCGGCCAGCCCCAGCATTTT. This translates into CASSYPGRGGGQPQHF.

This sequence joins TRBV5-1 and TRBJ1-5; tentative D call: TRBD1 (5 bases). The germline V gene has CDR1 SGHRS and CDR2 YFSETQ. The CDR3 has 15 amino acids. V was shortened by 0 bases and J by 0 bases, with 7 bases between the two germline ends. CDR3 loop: CASSLVGGSNQPQHF. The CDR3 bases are TGCGCCAGCAGCTTGGTCGGGGGTAGCAATCAGCCCCAGCATTTT.

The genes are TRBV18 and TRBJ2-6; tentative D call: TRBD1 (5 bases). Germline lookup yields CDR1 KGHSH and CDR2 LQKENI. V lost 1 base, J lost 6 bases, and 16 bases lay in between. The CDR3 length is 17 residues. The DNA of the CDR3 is TGTGCCAGCTCACCACAGGGGATGGCTCTGGCGGCCAACGTCCTGACTTTC. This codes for CASSPQGMALAANVLTF.

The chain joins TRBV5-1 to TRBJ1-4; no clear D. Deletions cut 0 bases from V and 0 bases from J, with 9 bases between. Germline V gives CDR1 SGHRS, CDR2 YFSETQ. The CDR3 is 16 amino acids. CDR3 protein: CASSLEAGATNEKLFF. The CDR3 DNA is TGCGCCAGCAGCTTGGAAGCGGGCGCAACTAATGAAAAACTGTTTTTT.

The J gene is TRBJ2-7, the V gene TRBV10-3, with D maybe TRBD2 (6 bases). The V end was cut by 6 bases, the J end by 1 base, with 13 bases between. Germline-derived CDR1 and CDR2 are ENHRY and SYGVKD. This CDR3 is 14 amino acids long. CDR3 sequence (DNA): TGTGCCATCAGGCCTTCCCGGGAGTCCTACGAGCAGTACTTC. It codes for CAIRPSRESYEQYF.

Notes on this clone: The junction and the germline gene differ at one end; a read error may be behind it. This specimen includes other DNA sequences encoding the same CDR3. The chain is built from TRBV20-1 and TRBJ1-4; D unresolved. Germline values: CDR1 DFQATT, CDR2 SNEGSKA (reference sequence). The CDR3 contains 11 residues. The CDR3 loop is CSARASEKLFF. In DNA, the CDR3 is TGTAGTGCTAGGGCCAGTGAAAAACTGTTTTTT.

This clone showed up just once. CDR3 sequence reads: CASTGTGNTEAFF. In nucleotides, the CDR3 is TGTGCCAGCACCGGGACAGGAAACACTGAAGCTTTCTTT. The chain employs TRBV6-5 and TRBJ1-1, with TRBD1 identical over 8 bases. This CDR3 region has 13 residues. Germline V CDR1 and CDR2: MNHEY, SVGAGI. The ends lost 7 bases at V and 2 bases at J; junction bases unmatched: 3.

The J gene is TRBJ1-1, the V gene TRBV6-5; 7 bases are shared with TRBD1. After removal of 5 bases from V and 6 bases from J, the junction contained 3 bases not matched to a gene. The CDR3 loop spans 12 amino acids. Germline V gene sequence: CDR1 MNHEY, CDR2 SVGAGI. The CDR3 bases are TGTGCCAGCAGTCGCAGGGGGGCTGAAGCTTTCTTT. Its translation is CASSRRGAEAFF.

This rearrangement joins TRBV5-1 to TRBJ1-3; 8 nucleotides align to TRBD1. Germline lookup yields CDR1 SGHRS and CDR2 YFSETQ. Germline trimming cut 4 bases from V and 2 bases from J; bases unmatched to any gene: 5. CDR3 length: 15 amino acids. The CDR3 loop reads CASSVQQGAGNTIYF. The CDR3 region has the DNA TGCGCCAGCAGCGTTCAACAGGGGGCTGGAAACACCATATATTTT.

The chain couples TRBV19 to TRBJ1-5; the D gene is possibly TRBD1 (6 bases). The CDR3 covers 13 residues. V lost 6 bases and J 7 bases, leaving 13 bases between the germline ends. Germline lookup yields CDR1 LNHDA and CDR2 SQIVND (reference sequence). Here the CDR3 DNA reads TGTGCCAGTAGCCTAGGGGGAGGGCAGCCCCAGCATTTT. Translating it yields CASSLGGGQPQHF.

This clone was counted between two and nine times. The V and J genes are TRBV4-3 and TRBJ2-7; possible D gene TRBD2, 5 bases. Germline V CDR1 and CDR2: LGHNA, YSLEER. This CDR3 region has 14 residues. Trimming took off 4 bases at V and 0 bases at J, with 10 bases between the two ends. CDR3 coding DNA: TGCGCCAGCAGCCTCGGGAAAAACTCCTACGAGCAGTACTTC. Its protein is CASSLGKNSYEQYF.

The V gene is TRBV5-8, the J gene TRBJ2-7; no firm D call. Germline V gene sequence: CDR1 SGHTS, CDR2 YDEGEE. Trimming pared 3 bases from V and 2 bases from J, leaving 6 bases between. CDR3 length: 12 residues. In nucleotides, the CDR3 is TGTGCCAGCAGCTCGAGAACCTACGAGCAGTACTTC. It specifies CASSSRTYEQYF.

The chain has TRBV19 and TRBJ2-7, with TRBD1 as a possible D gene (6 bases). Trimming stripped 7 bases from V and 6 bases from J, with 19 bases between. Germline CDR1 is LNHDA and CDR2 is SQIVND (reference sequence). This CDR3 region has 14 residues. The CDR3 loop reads CASTGPGEVSEQYF. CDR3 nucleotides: TGTGCCAGTACTGGGCCAGGGGAAGTGTCCGAGCAGTACTTC.

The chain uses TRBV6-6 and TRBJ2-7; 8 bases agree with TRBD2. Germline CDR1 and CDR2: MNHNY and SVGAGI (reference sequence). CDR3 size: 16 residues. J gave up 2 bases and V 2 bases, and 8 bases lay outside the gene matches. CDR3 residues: CASSYPAGLGTYEQYF. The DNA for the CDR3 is TGTGCCAGCAGTTACCCGGCGGGACTAGGAACCTACGAGCAGTACTTC.

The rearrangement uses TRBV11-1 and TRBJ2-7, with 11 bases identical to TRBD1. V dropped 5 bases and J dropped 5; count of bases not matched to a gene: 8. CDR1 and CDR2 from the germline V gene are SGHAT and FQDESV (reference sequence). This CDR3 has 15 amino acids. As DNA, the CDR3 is TGTGCCAGCAGCGCGCGGACAGGGGGCTTCCACGAGCAGTACTTC. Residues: CASSARTGGFHEQYF.

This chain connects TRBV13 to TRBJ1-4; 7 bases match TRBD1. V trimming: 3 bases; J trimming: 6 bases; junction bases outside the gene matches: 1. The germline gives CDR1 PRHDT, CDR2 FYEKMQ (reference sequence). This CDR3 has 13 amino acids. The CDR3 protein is CASSFGTDEKLFF. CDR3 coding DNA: TGTGCCAGCAGCTTCGGGACAGATGAAAAACTGTTTTTT.

The CDR3 DNA reads as TGTGCCAGCAGTCTTAACAGGGGGTACACCGGGGAGCTGTTTTTT. This translates into CASSLNRGYTGELFF. This chain joins TRBV28 and TRBJ2-2, with 8 bases lining up with TRBD1. The CDR3 extends over 15 amino acids. Trimming cost V 5 bases and J 3 bases; bases outside gene matches: 5. Germline assignment: CDR1 MDHEN and CDR2 SYDVKM.

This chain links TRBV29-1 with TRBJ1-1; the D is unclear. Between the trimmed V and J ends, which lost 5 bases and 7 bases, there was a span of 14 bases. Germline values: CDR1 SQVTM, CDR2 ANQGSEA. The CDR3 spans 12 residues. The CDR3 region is CSVYGRGGEAFF. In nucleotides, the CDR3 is TGCAGCGTTTATGGTAGAGGCGGTGAAGCTTTCTTT.

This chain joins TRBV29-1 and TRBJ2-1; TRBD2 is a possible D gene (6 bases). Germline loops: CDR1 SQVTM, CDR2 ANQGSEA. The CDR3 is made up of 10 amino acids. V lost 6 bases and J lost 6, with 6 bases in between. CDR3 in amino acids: CSVGGNEQFF. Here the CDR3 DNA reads TGCAGCGTGGGGGGCAATGAGCAGTTCTTC.

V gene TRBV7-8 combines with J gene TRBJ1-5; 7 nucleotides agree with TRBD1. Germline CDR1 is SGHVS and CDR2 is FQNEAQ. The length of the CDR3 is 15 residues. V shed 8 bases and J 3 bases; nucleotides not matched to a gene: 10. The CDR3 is CASATGQQPNQPQHF. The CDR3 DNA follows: TGTGCCAGCGCGACGGGACAGCAACCCAATCAGCCCCAGCATTTT.

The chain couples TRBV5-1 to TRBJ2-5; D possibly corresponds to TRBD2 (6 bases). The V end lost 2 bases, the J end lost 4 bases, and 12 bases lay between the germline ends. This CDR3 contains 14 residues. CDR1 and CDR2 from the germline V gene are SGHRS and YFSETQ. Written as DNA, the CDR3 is TGCGCCAGCAGCTTCGGGGGTCCAGGAGAGACCCAGTACTTC. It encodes CASSFGGPGETQYF.

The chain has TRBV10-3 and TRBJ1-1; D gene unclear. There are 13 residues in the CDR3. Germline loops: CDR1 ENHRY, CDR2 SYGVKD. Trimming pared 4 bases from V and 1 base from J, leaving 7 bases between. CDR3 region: CAISVGENTEAFF. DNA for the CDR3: TGTGCCATCAGTGTAGGAGAGAACACTGAAGCTTTCTTT.

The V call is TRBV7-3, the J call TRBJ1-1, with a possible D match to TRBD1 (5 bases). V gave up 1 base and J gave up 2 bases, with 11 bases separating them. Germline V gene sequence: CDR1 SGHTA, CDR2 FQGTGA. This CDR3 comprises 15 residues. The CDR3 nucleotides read TGTGCCAGCAGCTTAAAGGGGTCGGGTAACACTGAAGCTTTCTTT. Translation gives CASSLKGSGNTEAFF.

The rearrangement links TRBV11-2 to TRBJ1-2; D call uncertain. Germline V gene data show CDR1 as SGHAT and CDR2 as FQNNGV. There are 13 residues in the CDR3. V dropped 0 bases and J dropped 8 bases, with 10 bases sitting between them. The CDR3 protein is CASSLDGFGGYTF. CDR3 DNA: TGTGCCAGCAGCTTAGATGGCTTTGGCGGCTACACCTTC.